This T cell receptor (beta chain) comes out of a study of shared clonotypes between healthy human individuals (dated by TCRdb to 2018 to 2020). In terms of the full investigation: The cohort comprised two women and a few men aged 18 to 49 years. To estimate repertoire size and how much clonotypes are shared between individuals, the study performed deep sequencing of blood TCR repertoires from 4 to 6 healthy adults. Libraries were prepared and TCR repertoires were sequenced by different laboratories using diverse techniques, in order to increase sequencing depth and limit assay-specific biases. Each donor's leukapheresis produced roughly between roughly 0.9 and 8.9 billion PBMCs. What the authors observed across the whole study: Based on pairwise subsampling, the degree of clonotype sharing among donors was expected to be affected by sequencing depth. Because the study included a small number of donors, the genetic and exposure-history diversity represented was limited. Sampling was restricted to blood, and TCR repertoires in tissue are likely to differ from TCR repertoires in blood.

As concerns this clone: The specificity of this receptor is unknown. No base quality values were provided; no much bigger clone lies one nucleotide off.

Using the deep immunoSEQ assay, multiplex PCR amplified TCR CDR3 regions from genomic DNA. Genomic DNA extracted from each cell subset was distributed evenly over all wells of several immunoSEQ 96-well plates, and each plate served as one replicate. For unsorted PBMC, roughly 270 ng genomic DNA, equal to 30,000 or so T cell genomes, was loaded into each replicate PCR. Unsorted PBMC genomic DNA was sequenced across ten immunoSEQ deep assay plates. Purified libraries were quantified with a Qubit 3.0 fluorometer, sized on a Bioanalyzer 2100, and re-quantified with the KAPA Library Quantification kit. Every immunoSEQ 96-well plate was sequenced on a separate single-read 150-cycle Illumina NextSeq 550 flow cell. From the authors' description of their analysis: Because only junctional sequences without quality scores were contained in the immunoSEQ output, filtering matching that applied to full-length reads could not be performed. To assign V/J genes and CDR3, sequences were annotated using PyIR, a Python wrapper for IgBLAST v1.9, with IMGT germline references. Reads with weak V/J assignments (E-value above 1e-6), missing CDR3, stop codons, out-of-frame junctions, or ambiguous translated residues were removed. V3J clonotypes were defined as sequences sharing an identical inferred V gene, J gene, and CDR3 amino acid sequence. To compute the percentage overlap between repertoires, the number of shared unique clonotypes was divided by the size of the smaller repertoire. Three approaches were used to assess repertoire richness: RTK rarefaction, the Chao1 estimator, and Recon v2.1 estimates of unobserved clonotypes. TCRdb provides this immuneACCESS table in a form limited to in-frame rearrangements. Some clones are lacking; in checked studies, under half of them reflect an unresolved V gene, and why the rest are absent is not known. V, J and clone size reflect that table, while D and trimming were determined from the DNA. The sample yields approximately 480,000 clones; over 60% were counted once. Approximately 12% of the sample is in the top ten clones.

The donors were healthy, HIV-negative adults with no recently reported acute infections or vaccinations. Every donor was a Caucasian adult living in Nashville, Tennessee, USA. In the unsorted samples, some 94 million PBMCs were counted, and genomic DNA was extracted using the QIAamp DNA Blood Mini kit. After blood collection by leukapheresis, PBMCs were isolated using Ficoll-Histopaque density gradient centrifugation and then cryopreserved in the vapor phase of liquid nitrogen. V loses 1 base of germline sequence and J loses 6 bases, and the interval between the two ends is 9 bases. Sequences KGHSH (CDR1) and LQKENI (CDR2) are obtained from the germline V gene. Spanning cysteine to phenylalanine, the CDR3 consists of 14 amino acids. CDR3 DNA is the only sequence kept; it has 42 bases, read in frame from the first base.

This TCR came from a woman in her 40s in good health. Some clones in this sample may be carry-over from other donors' samples. The chain was built from TRBV18 and TRBJ2-2; the D segment could be TRBD2, given 5 matching bases. Material: PBMCs. The DNA sequence is TGTGCCAGCTCACCACAGAAGGGAGCCGGGGAGCTGTTTTTT. This sequence encodes CASSPQKGAGELFF.